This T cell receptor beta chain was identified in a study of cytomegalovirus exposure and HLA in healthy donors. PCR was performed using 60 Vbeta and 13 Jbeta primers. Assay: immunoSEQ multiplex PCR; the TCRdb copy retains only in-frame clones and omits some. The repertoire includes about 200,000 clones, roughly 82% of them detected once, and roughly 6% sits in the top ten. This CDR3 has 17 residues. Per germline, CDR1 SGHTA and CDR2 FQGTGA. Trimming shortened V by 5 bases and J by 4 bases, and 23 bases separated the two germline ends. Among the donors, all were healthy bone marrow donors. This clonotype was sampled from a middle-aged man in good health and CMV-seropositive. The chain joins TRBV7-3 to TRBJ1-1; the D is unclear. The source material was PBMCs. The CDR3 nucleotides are TGTGCCAGCAGCCCTAGGCCGTCGTACTTGGTCCCCACTGAAGCTTTCTTT. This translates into CASSPRPSYLVPTEAFF.